These 6 T cell receptor beta chains originate from one sample sequenced in a study of T-cell memory formation after mild COVID-19. TCRdb ran MiXCR on the 5' RACE reads and lists one entry per CDR3 protein. The sample has fewer than 250,000 distinct CDR3 sequences, around 25% seen once. The material sequenced was PBMCs or a T cell subset sorted from them (not recorded which). These receptors were obtained from an adult woman who had mild COVID-19 (a few samples of this study predate the infection). Cell type and time point are not known.

V usage is TRBV6-4 and J usage is TRBJ2-7; maybe TRBD1 (5 bases). Trimming took 10 bases from V and 2 from J, leaving 15 bases between them. Germline V CDR1 and CDR2: MRHNA, SNTAGT. The CDR3 loop spans 13 amino acids. The CDR3 region has the DNA TGTGCCATTCCGCGACAGTCGCCCTACGAGCAGTACTTC. Its protein is CAIPRQSPYEQYF.

J is TRBJ1-5 and V is TRBV6-5; the D is unclear. Germline V CDR1 and CDR2: MNHEY, SVGAGI. The V end was cut by 0 bases, the J end by 7 bases, with 7 bases between. The CDR3 is made up of 13 amino acids. Here the CDR3 DNA reads TGTGCCAGCAGTTACTCGTCGGAACAGCCCCAGCATTTT. Its protein is CASSYSSEQPQHF.

The chain is built from TRBV5-4 and TRBJ2-7, with 7 bases fitting TRBD1. V was clipped by 1 base and J by 2 bases; unmatched bases: 3. The germline CDR1 and CDR2 sequences are SGHNT and YYREEE (reference sequence). The CDR3 covers 14 residues. The CDR3 here is CASSLRGPTYEQYF. The DNA of the CDR3 is TGTGCCAGCAGCTTGAGGGGGCCAACCTACGAGCAGTACTTC. Full variable domain (missing parts from reference TRBV5-4 and TRBJ2-7): ETGVTQSPTHLIKTRGQQVTLRCSSQSGHNTVSWYQQALGQGPQFIFQYYREEENGRGNFPPRFSGLQFPNYSSELNVNALELDDSALYLCASSLRGPTYEQYFGPGTRLTVT.

This clonotype has only a few counts. The V gene is TRBV20-1, the J gene TRBJ1-6; D is perhaps TRBD1 (5 bases). CDR3 length equals 16 residues. CDR1 is DFQATT and CDR2 is SNEGSKA in the germline V gene (reference sequence). V lost 1 base and J 6 bases, leaving 16 bases between the germline ends. The CDR3 reads CSARGDGGDRNSPLHF. The CDR3 DNA is TGCAGTGCTAGAGGGGACGGAGGGGACCGTAATTCACCCCTCCACTTT.

This clonotype was recorded a few times. This chain joins TRBV7-6 and TRBJ2-7; 7 bases agree with TRBD2. The CDR3 contains 14 residues. J was trimmed by 5 bases and V by 1 base; bases with no gene match: 5. Looked up from germline, CDR1 is SGHVS and CDR2 is FNYEAQ. The CDR3 nucleotides are TGTGCCAGCAGCTTAGGGGCGGGAGCTGACGAGCAGTACTTC. Its translation is CASSLGAGADEQYF.

This clonotype showed up just a few times. The chain couples TRBV7-9 to TRBJ2-7; TRBD1 aligns across 9 bases. Germline V gene lookup returns CDR1 SEHNR and CDR2 FQNEAQ (reference sequence). Trimming removed 6 bases from V and 7 bases from J; junction bases left unmatched: 7. This CDR3 comprises 13 residues. The CDR3 loop is CASRPGQGYEQYF. CDR3 DNA: TGTGCCAGCAGACCCGGACAGGGGTATGAGCAGTACTTC.